This TCR beta chain originates from a study of T cell responses to AZD1222 COVID-19 vaccine. Study summary: Second-dose timings of about 4 or about 12 weeks were pooled. The study's findings and limits: Only after the peak T cell response were repertoires sampled. Clonal diversity may have been underestimated in mostly white British donors.

Of note for this clone: What it recognizes is unknown.

J lost 6 bases, V lost 1 base, and 7 bases had no gene match. Germline CDR1 LGHNT, CDR2 FRNRAP. The CDR3 totals 15 residues. Here immunoSEQ multiplex PCR was the method, and the copy in TCRdb shows in-frame clones only, minus some. The repertoire holds approximately 170,000 clones, with approximately 90% as singletons. The V call is TRBV12-5, the J call TRBJ1-2; 8 bases align to TRBD1. The origin of this receptor is an adult in good health. The material was peripheral blood, obtained on day 0 of AZD1222 vaccination. This chain's CDR3 is CASGLAGQGFDGYTF. Written as DNA, the CDR3 is TGTGCTAGTGGTTTGGCTGGACAGGGCTTCGATGGCTACACCTTC. The variable domain in full, completed from reference TRBV12-5 and TRBJ1-2, reads DARVTQTPRHKVTEMGQEVTMRCQPILGHNTVFWYRQTMMQGLELLAYFRNRAPLDDSGMPKDRFSAEMPDATLATLKIQPSEPRDSAVYFCASGLAGQGFDGYTFGSGTRLTVV.